The 19 T cell receptor beta chains in this list originate from one sample, sequenced in a study of monozygotic twins with inflammatory bowel disease. TCRdb reprocessed the 5' RACE reads and reports one entry per CDR3 protein, with no DNA. This table lists roughly 160,000 distinct CDR3 sequences. The sequencing sample was made of blood. The receptor source for this set is a human donor with ulcerative colitis or Crohn's disease, or a healthy co-twin of an affected twin (not recorded which).

This chain connects TRBV2 to TRBJ2-7; TCRdb's D gene call, TRBD1, goes unchecked for lack of DNA. The CDR3 length is 15 residues. CDR1 and CDR2 (germline): SNHLY, FYNNEI. Here the CDR3 reads CASFLDRDRAYEQYF.

The chain recombines TRBV7-9 with TRBJ2-5. This CDR3 region has 13 residues. Germline V gene lookup returns CDR1 SEHNR and CDR2 FQNEAQ (reference sequence). The CDR3 sequence: CASSPDLEETQYF.

This CDR3 reads CSARDSPASPLHF. V usage is TRBV20-1 and J usage is TRBJ1-6. This CDR3 spans 13 amino acids. Germline V gene data show CDR1 as DFQATT and CDR2 as SNEGSKA (reference sequence).

CDR3 sequence reads: CASSPAKGMNEQYF. The V gene is TRBV6-2 or TRBV6-3, the J gene TRBJ2-7; with no DNA, the TCRdb D assignment of TRBD1 cannot be verified. The CDR3 length is 14 residues. From germline, CDR1 is MNHEY and CDR2 SVGEGT.

The J gene is TRBJ2-4, the V gene TRBV6-1; the TCRdb D gene call, TRBD1, has no DNA to confirm it. CDR1 MNHNS and CDR2 SASEGT come from the germline V gene. The CDR3 is made up of 15 amino acids. The CDR3 is CASRNRQGAWDIQYF.

CDR3 sequence reads: CASSQEGPTDTQYF. V and J are TRBV14 and TRBJ2-3; TCRdb returns TRBD1, unconfirmable since there is no DNA. The CDR3 consists of 14 residues. Germline-derived CDR1 and CDR2 are SGHDN and FVKESK.

V usage is TRBV28 and J usage is TRBJ2-6. CDR3 length: 17 residues. Germline V lookup: CDR1 MDHEN, CDR2 SYDVKM. The CDR3 region is CASSLWSAISGANVLTF. The whole variable domain, remainder taken from reference TRBV28 and TRBJ2-6, is DVKVTQSSRYLVKRTGEKVFLECVQDMDHENMFWYRQDPGLGLRLIYFSYDVKMKEKGDIPEGYSVSREKKERFSLILESASTNQTSMYLCASSLWSAISGANVLTFGAGSRLTVL.

The V and J genes are TRBV12-3 or TRBV12-4 and TRBJ1-4; without DNA, the TCRdb call of TRBD1 cannot be checked. There are 14 residues in the CDR3. CDR3 amino acids: CASTTGATNEKLFF.

The V call is TRBV7-6, the J call TRBJ2-2; the D call from TCRdb, TRBD2, cannot be confirmed without DNA. From germline, CDR1 is SGHVS and CDR2 FNYEAQ. The CDR3 is 15 amino acids. The chain's CDR3 is CASSPGPSGTGELFF.

This chain connects TRBV12-3 or TRBV12-4 to TRBJ2-3; the D call of TRBD1 rests on TCRdb alone, since no DNA is present to check it. The length of the CDR3 is 12 residues. The CDR3 protein is CASRGGSDTQYF.

The chain joins TRBV14 to TRBJ2-5; TCRdb calls TRBD1, which cannot be checked without DNA. Germline V gene sequence: CDR1 SGHDN, CDR2 FVKESK. CDR3 length equals 16 residues. The CDR3 sequence: CASSHTGTGWQETQYF.

V gene TRBV25-1 combines with J gene TRBJ2-7. The CDR3 covers 12 residues. The germline gives CDR1 MGHDK, CDR2 SYGVNS. CDR3 protein: CASSEYTHEQYF.

V and J are TRBV15 and TRBJ1-3; TCRdb's assignment of TRBD1 cannot be checked, as there is no DNA. CDR1 and CDR2 (germline): LNHNV, YYDKDF (reference sequence). This CDR3 comprises 15 residues. The CDR3 protein is CATSSTRQSGNTIYF.

The V call is TRBV12-5, the J call TRBJ1-1. CDR3 length: 12 amino acids. Per germline, CDR1 LGHNT and CDR2 FRNRAP. CDR3 region: CASGSQFTEAFF.

This chain joins TRBV14 and TRBJ2-7. The CDR3 runs to 14 residues. Looked up from germline, CDR1 is SGHDN and CDR2 is FVKESK. The CDR3: CASSQRWGVYEQYF.

The rearrangement joins TRBV5-1 to TRBJ1-1; TCRdb indicates TRBD1, and absent DNA this call remains unverified. CDR1 SGHRS and CDR2 YFSETQ come from the germline V gene. CDR3 length: 15 amino acids. This chain's CDR3 is CASSLEGRMNTEAFF.

J is TRBJ1-4 and V is TRBV11-2; as DNA is missing, the TRBD1 call by TCRdb cannot be tested. The CDR3 contains 16 residues. CDR1 is SGHAT and CDR2 is FQNNGV in the germline V gene. CDR3 sequence: CASSLGNRGRGEKLFF.

The V gene is TRBV30, the J gene TRBJ2-7; TCRdb names TRBD1, which stays unverified in the absence of DNA. This CDR3 contains 16 residues. Germline V lookup: CDR1 GTSNPN, CDR2 SVGIG (reference sequence). CDR3 sequence: CAWSEYTGSGAYEQYF.

The chain joins TRBV12-1 to TRBJ2-1; there is no DNA to check the TCRdb D call of TRBD2. TRBV12-1 corresponds to a pseudogene. The CDR3 is 13 amino acids. CDR3 sequence: CASSFVGSNEQFF.